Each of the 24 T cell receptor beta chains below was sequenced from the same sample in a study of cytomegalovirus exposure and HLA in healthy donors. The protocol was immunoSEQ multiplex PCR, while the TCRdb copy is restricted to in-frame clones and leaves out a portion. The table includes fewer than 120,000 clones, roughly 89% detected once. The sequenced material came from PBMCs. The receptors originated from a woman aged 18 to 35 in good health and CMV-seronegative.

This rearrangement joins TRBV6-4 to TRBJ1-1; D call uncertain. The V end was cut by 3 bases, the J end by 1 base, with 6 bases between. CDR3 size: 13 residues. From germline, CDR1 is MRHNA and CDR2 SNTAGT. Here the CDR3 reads CASSERGNTEAFF. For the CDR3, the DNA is TGTGCCAGCAGTGAAAGAGGGAACACTGAAGCTTTCTTT.

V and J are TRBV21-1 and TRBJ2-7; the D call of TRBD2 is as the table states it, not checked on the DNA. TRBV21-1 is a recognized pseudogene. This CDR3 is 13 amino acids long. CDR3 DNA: TGTGCCAGCAGTGGAGCGAGCTCCTACGAGCAGTACTTC. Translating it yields CASSGASSYEQYF.

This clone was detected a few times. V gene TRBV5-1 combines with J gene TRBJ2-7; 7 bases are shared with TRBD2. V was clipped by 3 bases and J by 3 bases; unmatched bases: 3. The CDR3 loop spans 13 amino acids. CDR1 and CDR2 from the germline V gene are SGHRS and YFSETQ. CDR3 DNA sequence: TGCGCCAGCAGCTCTAGCGGACTCTACGAGCAGTACTTC. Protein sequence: CASSSSGLYEQYF.

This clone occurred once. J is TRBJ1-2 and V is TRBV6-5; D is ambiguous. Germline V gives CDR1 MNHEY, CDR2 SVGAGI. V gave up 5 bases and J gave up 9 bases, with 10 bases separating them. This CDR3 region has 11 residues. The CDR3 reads CASSPEESYTF. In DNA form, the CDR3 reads TGTGCCAGCAGTCCGGAGGAGAGCTACACCTTC.

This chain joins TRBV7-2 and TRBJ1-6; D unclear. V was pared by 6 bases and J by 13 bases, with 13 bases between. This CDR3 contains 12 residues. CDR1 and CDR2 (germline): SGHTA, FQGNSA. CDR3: CASSPSGGPLHF. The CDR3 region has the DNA TGTGCCAGCAGTCCGAGTGGAGGGCCCCTCCACTTT.

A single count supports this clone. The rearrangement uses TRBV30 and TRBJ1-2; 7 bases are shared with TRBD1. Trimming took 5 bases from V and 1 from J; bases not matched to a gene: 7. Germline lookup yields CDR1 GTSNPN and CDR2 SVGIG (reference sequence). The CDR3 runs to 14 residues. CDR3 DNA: TGTGCCTGGTTTGGTGGGGACAGTAACTATGGCTACACCTTC. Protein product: CAWFGGDSNYGYTF.

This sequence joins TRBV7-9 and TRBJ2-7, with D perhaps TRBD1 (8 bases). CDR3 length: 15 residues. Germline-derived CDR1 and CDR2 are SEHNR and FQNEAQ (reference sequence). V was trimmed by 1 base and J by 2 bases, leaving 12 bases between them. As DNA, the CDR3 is TGTGCCAGCAGCTTAGAAACAGGGGGGGCCTACGAGCAGTACTTC. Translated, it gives CASSLETGGAYEQYF.

Written as DNA, the CDR3 is TGTGCCAGCAGCCGCGGGGAGGGGGCGAACACCGGGGAGCTGTTTTTT. Translation: CASSRGEGANTGELFF. This chain links TRBV11-2 with TRBJ2-2; a possible D gene is TRBD2 (7 bases). This CDR3 region has 16 residues. Germline V gene sequence: CDR1 SGHAT, CDR2 FQNNGV. V was trimmed by 5 bases and J by 0 bases, leaving 13 bases between them.

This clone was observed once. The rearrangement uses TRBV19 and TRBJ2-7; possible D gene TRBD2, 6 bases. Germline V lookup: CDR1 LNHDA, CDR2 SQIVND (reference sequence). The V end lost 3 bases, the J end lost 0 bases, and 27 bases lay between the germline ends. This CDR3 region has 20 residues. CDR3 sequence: CASSISWRLVECPNSYEQYF. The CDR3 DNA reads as TGTGCCAGTAGTATTTCTTGGCGACTAGTCGAGTGCCCTAACTCCTACGAGCAGTACTTC.

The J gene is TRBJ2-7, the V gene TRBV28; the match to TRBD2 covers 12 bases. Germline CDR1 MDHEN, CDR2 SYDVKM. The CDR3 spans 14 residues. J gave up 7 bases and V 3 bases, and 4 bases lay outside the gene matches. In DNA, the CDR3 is TGTGCCAGCAGTTTTCTAGCGGGAGGGGAAGAGCAGTACTTC. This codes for CASSFLAGGEEQYF.

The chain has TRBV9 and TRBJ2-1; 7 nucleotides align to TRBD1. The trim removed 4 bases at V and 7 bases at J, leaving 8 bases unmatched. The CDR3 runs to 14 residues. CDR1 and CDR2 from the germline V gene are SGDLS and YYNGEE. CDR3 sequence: CASSFRQGENEQFF. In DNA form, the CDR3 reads TGTGCCAGCAGCTTTCGACAGGGAGAGAATGAGCAGTTCTTC.

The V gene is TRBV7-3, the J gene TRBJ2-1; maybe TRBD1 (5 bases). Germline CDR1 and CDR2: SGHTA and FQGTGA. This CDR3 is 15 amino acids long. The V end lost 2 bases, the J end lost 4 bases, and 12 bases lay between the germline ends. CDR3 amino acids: CASSLQGGGYNEQFF. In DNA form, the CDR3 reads TGTGCCAGCAGCTTACAGGGCGGCGGTTACAATGAGCAGTTCTTC.

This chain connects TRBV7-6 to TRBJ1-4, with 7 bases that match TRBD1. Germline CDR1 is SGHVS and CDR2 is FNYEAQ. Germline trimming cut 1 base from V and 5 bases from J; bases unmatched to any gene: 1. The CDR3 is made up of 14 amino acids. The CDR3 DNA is TGTGCCAGCAGCTTAGGACAGGGAAATGAAAAACTGTTTTTT. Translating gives CASSLGQGNEKLFF.

The CDR3: CASSPPTGGLDTEAFF. CDR3 sequence (DNA): TGTGCCAGCAGTCCACCGACAGGGGGCCTGGACACTGAAGCTTTCTTT. The rearrangement joins TRBV28 to TRBJ1-1; 10 bases fit TRBD1. Germline V gene data show CDR1 as MDHEN and CDR2 as SYDVKM. The length of the CDR3 is 16 residues. V was pared by 5 bases and J by 3 bases, with 9 bases of the junction left unmatched.

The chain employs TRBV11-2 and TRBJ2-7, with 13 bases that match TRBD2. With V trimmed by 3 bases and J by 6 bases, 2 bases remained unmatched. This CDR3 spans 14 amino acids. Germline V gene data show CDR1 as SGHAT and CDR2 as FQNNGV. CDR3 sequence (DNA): TGTGCCAGCAGCTTCGGGACTAGCGGGGTCGAGCAGTACTTC. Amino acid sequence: CASSFGTSGVEQYF.

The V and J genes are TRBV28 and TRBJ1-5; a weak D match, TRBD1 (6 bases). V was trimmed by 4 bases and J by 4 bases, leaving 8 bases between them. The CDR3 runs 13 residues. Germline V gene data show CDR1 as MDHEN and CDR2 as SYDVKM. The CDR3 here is CASSYRENQPQHF. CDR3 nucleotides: TGTGCCAGCAGTTACAGGGAGAATCAGCCCCAGCATTTT.

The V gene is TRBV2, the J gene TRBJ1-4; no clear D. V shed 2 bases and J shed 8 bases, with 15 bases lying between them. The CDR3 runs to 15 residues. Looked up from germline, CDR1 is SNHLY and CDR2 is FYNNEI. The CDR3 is CASSEHQKLEEKLFF. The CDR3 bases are TGTGCCAGCAGTGAACATCAGAAGTTGGAGGAAAAACTGTTTTTT.

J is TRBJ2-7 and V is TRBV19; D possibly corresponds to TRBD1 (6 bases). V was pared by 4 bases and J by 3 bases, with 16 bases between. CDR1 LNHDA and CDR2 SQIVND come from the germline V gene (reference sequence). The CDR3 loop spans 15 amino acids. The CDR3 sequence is CASSNTGPGDYEQYF. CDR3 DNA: TGTGCCAGTAGTAACACAGGGCCCGGGGACTACGAGCAGTACTTC.

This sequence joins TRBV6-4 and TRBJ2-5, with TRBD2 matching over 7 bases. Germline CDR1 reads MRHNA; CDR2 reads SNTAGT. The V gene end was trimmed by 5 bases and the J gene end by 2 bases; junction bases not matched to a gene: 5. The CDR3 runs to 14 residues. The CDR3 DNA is TGTGCCAGCAGTCCAGGCGGGGGACAAGAGACCCAGTACTTC. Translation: CASSPGGGQETQYF.

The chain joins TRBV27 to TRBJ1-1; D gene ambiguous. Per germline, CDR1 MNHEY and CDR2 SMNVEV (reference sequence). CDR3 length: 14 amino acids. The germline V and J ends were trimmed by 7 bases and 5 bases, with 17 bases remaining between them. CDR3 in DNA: TGTGCCAGCAATCCACTCGGACGGACTACTGAAGCTTTCTTT. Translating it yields CASNPLGRTTEAFF.

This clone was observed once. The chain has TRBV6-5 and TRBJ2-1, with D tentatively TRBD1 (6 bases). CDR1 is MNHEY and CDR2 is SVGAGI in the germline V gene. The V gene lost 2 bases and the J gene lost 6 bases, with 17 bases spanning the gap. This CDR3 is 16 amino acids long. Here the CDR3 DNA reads TGTGCCAGCAGTTACCTGGGGGCCGCGACCTCCAATGAGCAGTTCTTC. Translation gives CASSYLGAATSNEQFF.

The CDR3, as DNA: TGCGCCAGCAGGTCGGTGACCTGGGCGGGAAAGGATGAGCAGTTCTTC. This gives the protein CASRSVTWAGKDEQFF. The chain uses TRBV4-1 and TRBJ2-1; D is possibly TRBD2 (6 bases). V was cut by 6 bases and J by 8 bases, with 23 bases left in between. This CDR3 comprises 16 residues. Per germline, CDR1 MGHRA and CDR2 YSYEKL.

The DNA for the CDR3 is TGCGCCACCGTACAGGGGATTAAGACTAGCGGGGACCAAGAGACCCAGTACTTC. Translation: CATVQGIKTSGDQETQYF. This sequence joins TRBV5-1 and TRBJ2-5; 11 positions match TRBD2. The J segment lost 0 bases and the V segment lost 9 bases, leaving 16 bases of the junction unmatched. Germline CDR1 reads SGHRS; CDR2 reads YFSETQ. This CDR3 has 18 residues. Variable domain in full (rest from reference TRBV5-1 and TRBJ2-5): KAGVTQTPRYLIKTRGQQVTLSCSPISGHRSVSWYQQTPGQGLQFLFEYFSETQRNKGNFPGRFSGRQFSNSRSEMNVSTLELGDSALYLCATVQGIKTSGDQETQYFGPGTRLLVL.

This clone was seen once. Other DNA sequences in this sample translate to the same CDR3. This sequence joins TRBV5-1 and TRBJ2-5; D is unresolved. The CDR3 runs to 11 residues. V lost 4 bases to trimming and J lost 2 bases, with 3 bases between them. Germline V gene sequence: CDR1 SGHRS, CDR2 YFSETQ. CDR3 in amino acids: CASSLQETQYF. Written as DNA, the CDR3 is TGCGCCAGCAGCCTTCAAGAGACCCAGTACTTC.